These T cell receptor beta chains were read from a single sample in a study of blood T cell repertoires in COVID-19. Produced via immunoSEQ multiplex PCR; TCRdb's table is partial and in-frame only. The sample consists of about 180,000 clones, approximately 86% of them appearing once. Sequencing used peripheral blood. Receptor source: a man over 45 with active or convalescent COVID-19. Each CDR3 is given with its conserved first and last residue. The D gene is left open where the match is weak. Expanded clones get a size class; other rows say once, few or many, or leave the size out.

v_gene	abundance	j_gene	d_gene	CDR3nt	CDR3aa
TRBV7-3	-	TRBJ2-5	-	TGTGCCAGCAGCACGGAGGGCCTTGAGACCCAGTACTTC	CASSTEGLETQYF
TRBV6-5	-	TRBJ2-1	TRBD2	TGTGCCACCACCCGGGACTACCCCTACAATGAGCAGTTCTTC	CATTRDYPYNEQFF
TRBV12-3/TRBV12-4	-	TRBJ1-2	-	TGTGCCAGCAGTTCGGACAGCGTCTATGGCTACACCTTC	CASSSDSVYGYTF
TRBV7-2	-	TRBJ2-5	-	TGTGCCAGCAGCGCTAGACTCAGAGGGGAGACCCAGTACTTC	CASSARLRGETQYF
TRBV28	-	TRBJ2-7	-	TGTGCCAGCAGTTTTGCGCACTACGAGCAGTACTTC	CASSFAHYEQYF
TRBV7-9	-	TRBJ2-7	-	TGTGCCAGCAGCCCCTTCTCCTACGAGCAGTACTTC	CASSPFSYEQYF
TRBV9	-	TRBJ1-3	TRBD1	TGTGCCAGCAGCCCGGGGACAGGGGACCTTCCCTCTGGAAACACCATATATTTT	CASSPGTGDLPSGNTIYF
TRBV3-1/TRBV3-2	-	TRBJ2-3	-	TGTGCCAGCAGCCCGATCTTAGGGGATGGTACGCAGTATTTT	CASSPILGDGTQYF
TRBV6-4	once	TRBJ1-6	-	TGTGCCAGCAGTCCCCAGGGTTATAATTCACCCCTCCACTTT	CASSPQGYNSPLHF
TRBV29-1	-	TRBJ2-2	-	TGCAGCCATACGGACAGTTCGAACACCGGGGAGCTGTTTTTT	CSHTDSSNTGELFF
TRBV25-1	few	TRBJ2-3	-	TGTGCCAGCGTCAGGGGCACAGATACGCAGTATTTT	CASVRGTDTQYF
TRBV12-5	-	TRBJ2-5	TRBD2	TGTGCTAGTGGTGCTAGCGGGGAAGAGACCCAGTACTTC	CASGASGEETQYF
TRBV25-1	-	TRBJ1-1	TRBD1	TGTGCCAGCAGTGTTCACAGGGGCGCTTCTGAAGCTTTCTTT	CASSVHRGASEAFF
TRBV5-1	-	TRBJ1-1	-	TGCGCCAGCAGTATTGCCAGTTACACTGAAGCTTTCTTT	CASSIASYTEAFF
TRBV27	-	TRBJ2-7	-	TGTGCCAGCAGTCACCGCCCCCAGGGAACCTACGAGCAGTACTTC	CASSHRPQGTYEQYF
TRBV7-2	-	TRBJ2-2	TRBD1	TGTGCCAGCAGCTTAACACAGGGGGCGGTAACCGGGGAGCTGTTTTTT	CASSLTQGAVTGELFF
TRBV6-4	-	TRBJ2-3	-	TGTGCCAACCACAGGTTCCCAGATACGCAGTATTTT	CANHRFPDTQYF
TRBV11-2	-	TRBJ2-7	TRBD1	TGTGCCAGCAGCATCTCCGGGACAGGAGGTTACGAGCAGTACTTC	CASSISGTGGYEQYF
TRBV11-2	-	TRBJ2-1	-	TGTGCCAGCAGCTTAGGGGGCCGGACCCTAGTTAATGAGCAGTTCTTC	CASSLGGRTLVNEQFF
TRBV28	-	TRBJ2-5	-	TGTGCCAGCAACAGCCAGGGGTTTCGGGAGACCCAGTACTTC	CASNSQGFRETQYF
TRBV6-2/TRBV6-3	few	TRBJ1-4	-	TGTGCCAGCAGTTCCCCCTTACTAGAAACAACTAATGAAAAACTGTTTTTT	CASSSPLLETTNEKLFF
TRBV11-2	-	TRBJ1-4	-	TGTGCCAGCAGCTTAATCCCTTCCGAGAATGAAAAACTGTTTTTT	CASSLIPSENEKLFF
TRBV7-3	-	TRBJ1-1	-	TGTGCCAGCAGCTTAGAGGGGGGGCTTGAAGCTTTCTTT	CASSLEGGLEAFF
TRBV5-6	-	TRBJ2-1	TRBD2	TGTGCCAGCAGCTTAGACGGGAGGAACTACAATGAGCAGTTCTTC	CASSLDGRNYNEQFF
TRBV3-1/TRBV3-2	-	TRBJ1-1	-	TGTGCCAGCAGGCTTTCTGGGCAGCCTGAAGCTTTCTTT	CASRLSGQPEAFF
TRBV4-3	-	TRBJ1-4	-	TGCGCCAGCAGCCAAGACATCGGGTATGAAAAACTGTTTTTT	CASSQDIGYEKLFF
TRBV4-3	once	TRBJ2-1	-	TGCGCCAGCAGCCAAGGTAGAGGGAAATACAATGAGCAGTTCTTC	CASSQGRGKYNEQFF
TRBV5-6	-	TRBJ2-3	-	TGTGCCAGCAGCTTGGTTGGGCCAGATACGCAGTATTTT	CASSLVGPDTQYF
TRBV24-1	-	TRBJ2-3	TRBD1	TGTGCCACCAGTGATTTGAGCGGACAGGTATCGGAGGATATTCGGCAGTATTTT	CATSDLSGQVSEDIRQYF
TRBV28	-	TRBJ2-1	TRBD1	TGTGCCAGCAGTTCCCTCAGGGGGCTTGGGATCTTC	CASSSLRGLGIF
TRBV2	-	TRBJ1-1	-	TGTGCCAACAGCAGGGGTGGAGACACTGAAGCTTTCTTT	CANSRGGDTEAFF
TRBV7-6	-	TRBJ2-5	-	TGTGCCAGCAGCTTAGCCCAGAAAGAGACCCAGTACTTC	CASSLAQKETQYF
TRBV24-1	-	TRBJ2-5	TRBD1	TGTGCCACCAGTGATGACCGCTTGAGACAGGGGGGTCAAGAGACCCAGTACTTC	CATSDDRLRQGGQETQYF
TRBV5-6	-	TRBJ2-3	-	TGTGCCAGCATAGCGGCTGGCACAGATACGCAGTATTTT	CASIAAGTDTQYF
TRBV7-3	-	TRBJ2-3	TRBD2	TGTGCCAGCAGCCCTGGACTAGCGGGAGATACGCAGTATTTT	CASSPGLAGDTQYF
TRBV7-9	-	TRBJ2-7	TRBD1	TGTGCCAGCAGCTCACCGGGACAGAAATACGAGCAGTACTTC	CASSSPGQKYEQYF
TRBV19	-	TRBJ2-7	-	TGTGCCAGTAGTATTCGGGGAGGCAACGAGCAGTACTTC	CASSIRGGNEQYF
TRBV7-9	-	TRBJ2-1	-	TGTGCCAGCAGCGGTAGAGGGGTCGTGGGAGTACGGGGGAATGAGCAGTTCTTC	CASSGRGVVGVRGNEQFF
TRBV30	few	TRBJ1-1	-	TGTGCCTGGGCTAAGAACACTGAAGCTTTCTTT	CAWAKNTEAFF
TRBV28	-	TRBJ2-1	TRBD2	TGTGCCAGCAGTCCTGCGGGAGCGGGGGGCAATGAGCAGTTCTTC	CASSPAGAGGNEQFF
TRBV19	-	TRBJ1-2	-	TGTGCCAGTAGTATAAAAGGGGCGAACTATGGCTACACCTTC	CASSIKGANYGYTF
TRBV11-3	-	TRBJ2-2	-	TGTGCCAGCAGCCCCACTCACACCGGGGAGCTGTTTTTT	CASSPTHTGELFF
TRBV7-3	-	TRBJ1-1	-	TGTGCCAGCAGCGCCCGACATGTTTTGAACACTGAAGCTTTCTTT	CASSARHVLNTEAFF
TRBV18	once	TRBJ1-2	TRBD1	TGTGCCAGCTCACCTCGGGACAGGGAAGAGAAGGGCTACACCTTC	CASSPRDREEKGYTF
TRBV29-1	-	TRBJ1-1	-	TGCAGCGCCGAGAAGAACACTGAAGCTTTCTTT	CSAEKNTEAFF
TRBV29-1	-	TRBJ1-2	TRBD1	TGCAGCGCCGGGACAGGGGTCAACTATGGCTACACCTTC	CSAGTGVNYGYTF
TRBV7-2	-	TRBJ2-5	-	TGTGCCAGCAGCCAGGGACCGTTCCAGGGGTCCCAGTACTTC	CASSQGPFQGSQYF
TRBV12-5	-	TRBJ2-1	-	TGTGCTAGTGGTTTTGCCCTCACAGGGACCTACAATGAGCAGTTCTTC	CASGFALTGTYNEQFF
TRBV11-2	-	TRBJ2-3	-	TGTGCCAGCAGCTTAGCCATGAACACAAATACGCAGTATTTT	CASSLAMNTNTQYF
TRBV28	-	TRBJ1-1	-	TGTGCCAGCAGTGGACAGTACACTGAAGCTTTCTTT	CASSGQYTEAFF
TRBV28	-	TRBJ1-3	-	TGTGCCAGCAGTTCACCACAGGGAGTCTCTGGAAACACCATATATTTT	CASSSPQGVSGNTIYF
TRBV7-3	once	TRBJ2-7	TRBD1	TGTGCCAGCAGCCCAGGTCGGGACAGGGCCAACGAGCAGTACTTC	CASSPGRDRANEQYF
TRBV7-2	-	TRBJ2-2	TRBD1	TGTGCCAGCAGCTGGAACGGACAGGGGATTACCGGGGAGCTGTTTTTT	CASSWNGQGITGELFF
TRBV9	-	TRBJ2-6	TRBD1	TGTGCCAGCAGCGCAAGGGACAGGGCCGGCTCTGGGGCCAACGTCCTGACTTTC	CASSARDRAGSGANVLTF
TRBV15	-	TRBJ2-5	TRBD1	TGTGCCACCAGCAGAGGGTCGACAGGGGCCACCCAAGAGACCCAGTACTTC	CATSRGSTGATQETQYF
TRBV6-5	-	TRBJ2-7	TRBD2	TGTGCCAGCGGAAGCGGGAGTAACTCCTACGAGCAGTACTTC	CASGSGSNSYEQYF